These 4 T cell receptor beta chains were sequenced from one sample in a study of T cell repertoires in cytomegalovirus infection. TCRdb passed the reads through MiXCR, listing each CDR3 protein once. The sample shows 450,000 to 650,000 distinct CDR3 sequences, around 27% of them seen only once. The specimen sequenced was PBMCs. The receptors were gathered from a human donor in good health (CMV status not recorded). Some clones in this sample may be carry-over from other donors' samples.

This clonotype was seen more than once but under ten times. The V call is TRBV29-1, the J call TRBJ2-1, with 11 positions matching TRBD1. The CDR3 spans 14 residues. V shed 8 bases, J shed 7 bases, and the junction held 10 bases outside the gene matches. CDR1 and CDR2 (germline): SQVTM, ANQGSEA. CDR3 loop: CSTFRGQGGNEQFF. CDR3 coding DNA: TGCAGCACATTTAGGGGACAGGGGGGGAATGAGCAGTTCTTC.

This clonotype was picked up a small number of times. The chain has TRBV5-1 and TRBJ2-1; TRBD2 is a possible D gene (6 bases). Germline assignment: CDR1 SGHRS and CDR2 YFSETQ. V was pared by 2 bases and J by 1 base, with 19 bases between. CDR3 length: 18 residues. The CDR3, as DNA: TGCGCCAGCAGCTTCCCTCGAACGGGAGAAGGGTCCTACAATGAGCAGTTCTTC. Translating gives CASSFPRTGEGSYNEQFF.

This chain links TRBV6-6 with TRBJ1-2; 10 bases map to TRBD1. The V segment lost 4 bases and the J segment 4 bases; nucleotides outside the gene matches: 9. The germline V gene has CDR1 MNHNY and CDR2 SVGAGI (reference sequence). The CDR3 consists of 16 residues. This CDR3 is CASSSGTGVGVYGYTF. In nucleotides, the CDR3 is TGTGCCAGCAGTTCCGGGACAGGGGTGGGGGTCTATGGCTACACCTTC.

This chain connects TRBV7-6 to TRBJ2-2, with D unresolved. Trimming removed 3 bases from V and 6 bases from J, with 17 bases in between. The CDR3 consists of 16 residues. The germline gives CDR1 SGHVS, CDR2 FNYEAQ. The CDR3 region is CASSFTGLLVAGELFF. As DNA, the CDR3 is TGTGCCAGCAGCTTTACCGGTCTTTTAGTTGCCGGGGAGCTGTTTTTT. The full variable domain, rest sourced from reference TRBV7-6 and TRBJ2-2, is GAGVSQSPRYKVTKRGQDVALRCDPISGHVSLYWYRQALGQGPEFLTYFNYEAQQDKSGLPNDRFSAERPEGSISTLTIQRTEQRDSAMYRCASSFTGLLVAGELFFGEGSRLTVL.